The next 4 T cell receptor beta chains were all read from a single sample in a study of CD8+ T cells in alopecia areata. Isolated RNA was reverse transcribed into cDNA used as the sequencing template. This table comes from immunoSEQ multiplex PCR, and its TCRdb copy is limited to in-frame clones, with some not included. The sample lists 160,000 or so clones; 50% to 75% were seen once. Treatment noted: oral pan-JAK inhibitor, 5-10 mg twice daily. This specimen consisted of CD4+ T cells sorted from blood, obtained between weeks 55 and 65, from a patient treated with tofacitinib. These TCRs come from a human donor with alopecia areata.

A single count supports this clone. CDR3 in amino acids: CAWSGLAGSPRTDTQYF. DNA of the CDR3: TGTGCCTGGAGTGGACTAGCGGGATCGCCACGCACAGATACGCAGTATTTT. The chain employs TRBV30 and TRBJ2-3; 11 bases map to TRBD2. Germline V gene data show CDR1 as GTSNPN and CDR2 as SVGIG (reference sequence). V lost 1 base, J lost 1 base, and 7 bases stayed unmatched. This CDR3 region has 17 residues.

This clone was seen more than once but under ten times. This sample includes further DNA sequences coding for the same CDR3. The V gene is TRBV7-2, the J gene TRBJ1-1; D gene uncertain. Germline V gene sequence: CDR1 SGHTA, CDR2 FQGNSA. V was shortened by 3 bases and J by 0 bases, with 8 bases between the two germline ends. The CDR3 consists of 14 residues. The DNA of the CDR3 is TGTGCCAGCAGCTTCGGCAGAATGAACACTGAAGCTTTCTTT. It codes for CASSFGRMNTEAFF.

The chain has TRBV2 and TRBJ2-2; D unresolved. V gave up 5 bases and J gave up 2 bases, with 12 bases separating them. Germline assignment: CDR1 SNHLY and CDR2 FYNNEI. This CDR3 is 15 amino acids long. CDR3 DNA sequence: TGTGCCAGCAGTCCTTCTAGTGTAAACACCGGGGAGCTGTTTTTT. Translating it yields CASSPSSVNTGELFF.

This chain joins TRBV19 and TRBJ1-1; 7 nucleotides align to TRBD1. The CDR3 sequence is 13 residues long. Trimming took 6 bases from V and 2 from J; bases not matched to a gene: 3. Germline values: CDR1 LNHDA, CDR2 SQIVND (reference sequence). Here the CDR3 reads CASSRDSNTEAFF. CDR3 in DNA: TGTGCCAGTAGCCGGGACAGCAACACTGAAGCTTTCTTT.